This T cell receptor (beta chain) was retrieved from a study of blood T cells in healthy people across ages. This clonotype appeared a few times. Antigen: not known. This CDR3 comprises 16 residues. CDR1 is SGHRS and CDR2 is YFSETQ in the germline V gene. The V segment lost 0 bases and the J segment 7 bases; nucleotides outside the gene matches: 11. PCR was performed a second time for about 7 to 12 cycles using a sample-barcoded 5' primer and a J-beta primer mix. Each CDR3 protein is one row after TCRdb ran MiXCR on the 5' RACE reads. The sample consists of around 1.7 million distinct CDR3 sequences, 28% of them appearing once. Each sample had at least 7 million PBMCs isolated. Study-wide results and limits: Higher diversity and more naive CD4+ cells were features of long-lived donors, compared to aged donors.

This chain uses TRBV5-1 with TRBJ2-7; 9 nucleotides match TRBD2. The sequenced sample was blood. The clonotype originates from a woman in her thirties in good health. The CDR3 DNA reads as TGCGCCAGCAGCTTGGAAGAGGCGGGAGGGTTTCGTGAGCAGTACTTC. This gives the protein CASSLEEAGGFREQYF.